This TCR beta chain stems from a study of follicular helper T cells after annual influenza vaccination. Broader study findings: ICOS-CD38- cTfh most often held earlier Day 7 ICOS+CD38+ clones.

The time point was: 2015-2016 season, 7 days after influenza vaccination. Sorted blood CD4 subsets were sequenced before and after adults received seasonal inactivated influenza vaccine. Excluded were substance abuse, HIV/AIDS, active cancer, immunomodulatory drugs and active illness. In regard to this clone: Its antigen remains unknown.

The germline gives CDR1 SGHRS, CDR2 YFSETQ. V lost 3 bases and J lost 6; bases outside the gene matches: 8. The CDR3 runs to 14 residues. The repertoire was sequenced with immunoSEQ multiplex PCR; TCRdb's copy has only in-frame clones and lacks some. This sample carries 8,000 to 9,000 clones, approximately 78% of them seen once, and the ten largest clones take approximately 4%. Sequencing used CXCR5+ CD38- circulating T follicular helper cells from blood, obtained 7 days after influenza vaccination. Noted subset: circulating Tfh, non-naive CD4+CXCR5+PD-1+ (ICOS+CD38+ or ICOS-CD38-). The receptor comes from an adult who received the influenza vaccine. The chain employs TRBV5-1 and TRBJ1-2; 7 nucleotides line up with TRBD1. The DNA of the CDR3 is TGCGCCAGCAGCTACACAGGGGAGGGGAATGGCTACACCTTC. This gives the protein CASSYTGEGNGYTF.